Listed below are T cell receptor beta chains from one sample, sequenced in a study of blood T cell repertoires in COVID-19. The method was immunoSEQ multiplex PCR; TCRdb's version includes in-frame clones alone and lacks a portion of them. The sample lists roughly 92,000 clones; approximately 86% were seen once. Sequencing was performed on peripheral blood. The receptors here all came from a man in his fifties with acute or convalescent COVID-19. The CDR3 runs from the conserved cysteine through the conserved F or W. Each record gives: D gene, J gene, V gene, clone size, CDR3 protein, CDR3 DNA. D genes are given only for firm matches. The size entry is marked missing in some rows and otherwise reads once, few, many or a size class.

>TRBD2|TRBJ2-1|TRBV5-1|few
CASSLPLAGGVEQFF
TGCGCCAGCAGCTTGCCCCTAGCGGGAGGCGTTGAGCAGTTCTTC
>NA|TRBJ1-5|TRBV4-2|once
CASSQERDQPQHF
TGTGCCAGCAGCCAAGAACGGGATCAGCCCCAGCATTTT
>NA|TRBJ2-5|TRBV19|NA
CASSIRPGETQYF
TGTGCCAGTAGTATTCGGCCGGGGGAGACCCAGTACTTC
>NA|TRBJ2-3|TRBV5-1|NA
CASSADSTDTQYF
TGCGCCAGCAGCGCGGATAGCACAGATACGCAGTATTTT
>TRBD1|TRBJ1-5|TRBV6-5|NA
CASLEGRQGRQPQHF
TGTGCCAGCCTAGAAGGGCGACAGGGCCGTCAGCCCCAGCATTTT
>NA|TRBJ1-1|TRBV5-6|NA
CATAAYRGSEGEAFF
TGTGCCACCGCGGCCTATAGGGGGTCCGAGGGTGAAGCTTTCTTT
>TRBD1|TRBJ2-7|TRBV5-5|NA
CASSFLRDRGYEQYF
TGTGCCAGCAGCTTTCTCCGGGACAGGGGCTACGAGCAGTACTTC
>NA|TRBJ1-5|TRBV6-4|NA
CASSATGRAQPQHF
TGTGCCAGCAGTGCAACAGGGAGGGCTCAGCCCCAGCATTTT
>NA|TRBJ2-4|TRBV5-1|NA
CASSDGDLAKNIQYF
TGCGCCAGCAGCGACGGAGACCTAGCCAAAAACATTCAGTACTTC
>NA|TRBJ1-5|TRBV4-1|NA
CASSHRLPTAGASNQPQHF
TGCGCCAGCAGCCACCGCCTACCGACTGCAGGGGCGAGCAATCAGCCCCAGCATTTT
>NA|TRBJ1-6|TRBV5-1|NA
CASSLGTERDSPLHF
TGCGCCAGCAGCTTGGGGACAGAGAGGGATTCACCCCTCCACTTT
>NA|TRBJ1-5|TRBV19|NA
CASSPQGGGQPQHF
TGTGCCAGTAGTCCCCAGGGAGGTGGACAGCCCCAGCATTTT
>TRBD1|TRBJ2-4|TRBV13|NA
CASSLEGQGVNIQYF
TGTGCCAGCAGCTTAGAAGGACAGGGGGTAAACATTCAGTACTTC
>TRBD2|TRBJ2-1|TRBV5-1|NA
CASSLGTSGVNEQFF
TGCGCCAGCAGCTTAGGGACTAGCGGAGTTAATGAGCAGTTCTTC
>TRBD1|TRBJ2-7|TRBV2|NA
CASRPGTGTYEQYF
TGTGCCAGCAGACCCGGGACAGGGACTTACGAGCAGTACTTC
>NA|TRBJ1-2|TRBV6-2/TRBV6-3|few
CASSPGTTIYGYTF
TGTGCCAGCAGCCCCGGGACAACCATCTATGGCTACACCTTC
>NA|TRBJ2-1|TRBV15|NA
CATSRRGRGNEQFF
TGTGCCACCAGCAGAAGGGGCCGGGGGAATGAGCAGTTCTTC
>TRBD2|TRBJ2-7|TRBV5-6|NA
CASSGSGGLGEQYF
TGTGCCAGCAGCGGCAGCGGGGGGTTGGGCGAGCAGTACTTC
>NA|TRBJ1-5|TRBV7-2|NA
CASSTRGGHNQPQHF
TGTGCCAGCAGCACCCGCGGGGGGCACAATCAGCCCCAGCATTTT
>TRBD2|TRBJ2-3|TRBV7-2|NA
CASRLAGVPDTQYF
TGTGCCAGCAGGTTAGCGGGAGTTCCAGATACGCAGTATTTT
>TRBD2|TRBJ2-3|TRBV7-2|NA
CASSLEGAGVVEDTQYF
TGTGCCAGCAGCTTAGAAGGTGCGGGAGTTGTCGAAGATACGCAGTATTTT
>NA|TRBJ1-2|TRBV19|NA
CASSFRSVGYTF
TGTGCCAGTAGTTTCCGGTCCGTCGGCTACACCTTC
>NA|TRBJ1-6|TRBV11-3|NA
CASSNPGGSRSGSPLHF
TGTGCCAGCAGCAATCCGGGAGGTAGTCGATCAGGCTCACCCCTCCACTTT
>TRBD1|TRBJ1-2|TRBV5-1|once
CASTLGGDRAYGYTF
TGCGCCAGCACCCTGGGGGGGGACAGGGCCTATGGCTACACCTTC
>TRBD1|TRBJ2-7|TRBV7-9|NA
CASSLAGWQGEQYF
TGTGCCAGCAGCTTAGCGGGGTGGCAGGGGGAACAGTACTTC
>NA|TRBJ2-3|TRBV2|NA
CASGLWTATDTQYF
TGTGCCAGCGGGCTATGGACTGCTACAGATACGCAGTATTTT
>NA|TRBJ1-6|TRBV7-8|NA
CASSPGGLVYNSPLHF
TGTGCCAGCAGCCCGGGTGGGTTGGTTTATAATTCACCCCTCCACTTT
>NA|TRBJ2-2|TRBV7-9|few
CASSLGRETGELFF
TGTGCCAGCAGCTTGGGGCGGGAAACCGGGGAGCTGTTTTTT
>TRBD1|TRBJ2-1|TRBV4-1|NA
CASSQAGGSDRVNEQFF
TGCGCCAGCAGCCAAGCCGGAGGATCAGACAGGGTAAATGAGCAGTTCTTC
>NA|TRBJ2-5|TRBV12-5|NA
CASGLPFGPARGETQYF
TGTGCTAGTGGTTTGCCATTCGGACCAGCCCGGGGAGAGACCCAGTACTTC
>NA|TRBJ2-3|TRBV18|NA
CASSLLTDTQYF
TGTGCCAGCTCACTCCTCACAGATACGCAGTATTTT
>NA|TRBJ1-2|TRBV30|NA
CAWSTRGGYTF
TGTGCCTGGAGTACCCGGGGTGGCTACACCTTC